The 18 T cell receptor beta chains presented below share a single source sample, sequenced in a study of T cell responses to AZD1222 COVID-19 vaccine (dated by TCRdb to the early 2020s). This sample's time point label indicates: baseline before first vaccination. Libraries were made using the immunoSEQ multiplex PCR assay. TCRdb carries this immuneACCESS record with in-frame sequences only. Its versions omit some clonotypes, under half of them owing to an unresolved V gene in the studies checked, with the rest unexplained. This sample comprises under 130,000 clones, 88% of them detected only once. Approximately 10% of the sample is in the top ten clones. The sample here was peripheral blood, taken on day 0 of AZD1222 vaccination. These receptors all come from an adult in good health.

The CDR3 sequence: CASSPDRVNTEAFF. CDR3 DNA sequence: TGCGCCAGCAGCCCTGACAGGGTAAACACTGAAGCTTTCTTT. The rearrangement links TRBV5-1 to TRBJ1-1, with 7 positions matching TRBD1. V shed 4 bases and J 2 bases; nucleotides not matched to a gene: 5. Germline-derived CDR1 and CDR2 are SGHRS and YFSETQ. This CDR3 spans 14 amino acids.

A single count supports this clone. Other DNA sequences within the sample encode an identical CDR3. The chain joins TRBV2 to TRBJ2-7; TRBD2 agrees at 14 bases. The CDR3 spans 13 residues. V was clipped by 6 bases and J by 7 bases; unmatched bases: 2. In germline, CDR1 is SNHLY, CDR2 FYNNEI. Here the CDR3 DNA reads TGTGCCAGCAGCGGACTAGCGGGAGGAGAGCAGTACTTC. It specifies CASSGLAGGEQYF.

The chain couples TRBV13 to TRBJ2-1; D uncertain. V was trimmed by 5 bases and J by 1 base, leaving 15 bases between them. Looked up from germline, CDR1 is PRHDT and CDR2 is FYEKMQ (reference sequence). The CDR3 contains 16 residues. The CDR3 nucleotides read TGTGCCAGCAGCCCTAATCGACTCCAATCCTACAATGAGCAGTTCTTC. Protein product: CASSPNRLQSYNEQFF.

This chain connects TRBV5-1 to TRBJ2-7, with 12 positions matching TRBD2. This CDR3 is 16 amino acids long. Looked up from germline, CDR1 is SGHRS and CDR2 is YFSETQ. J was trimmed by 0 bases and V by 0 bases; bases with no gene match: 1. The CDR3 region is CASSLETSGSSYEQYF. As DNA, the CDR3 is TGCGCCAGCAGCTTGGAGACTAGCGGGAGCTCCTACGAGCAGTACTTC.

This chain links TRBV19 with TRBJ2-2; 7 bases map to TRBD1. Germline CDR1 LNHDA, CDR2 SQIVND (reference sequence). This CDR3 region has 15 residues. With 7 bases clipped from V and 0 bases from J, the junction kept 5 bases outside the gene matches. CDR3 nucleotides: TGTGCCAGTATTTCGGACAGGACGAACACCGGGGAGCTGTTTTTT. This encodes CASISDRTNTGELFF.

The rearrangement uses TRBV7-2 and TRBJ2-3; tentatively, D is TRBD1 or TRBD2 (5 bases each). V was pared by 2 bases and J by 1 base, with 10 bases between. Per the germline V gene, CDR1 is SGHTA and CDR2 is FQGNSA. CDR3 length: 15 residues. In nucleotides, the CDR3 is TGTGCCAGCAGCTTAACGGGGCGGGGCACAGATACGCAGTATTTT. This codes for CASSLTGRGTDTQYF.

In nucleotides, the CDR3 is TGTGCCAGCAGCCAAGATCTCGAAGGGGGCTACACCTTC. Translated: CASSQDLEGGYTF. The chain uses TRBV14 and TRBJ1-2, with D unresolved. The CDR3 consists of 13 residues. V lost 0 bases and J 8 bases, leaving 10 bases between the germline ends. Germline CDR1 and CDR2: SGHDN and FVKESK.

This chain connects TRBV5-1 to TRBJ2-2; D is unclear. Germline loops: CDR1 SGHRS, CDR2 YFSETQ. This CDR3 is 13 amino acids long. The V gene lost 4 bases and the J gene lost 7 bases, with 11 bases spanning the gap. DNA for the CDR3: TGCGCCAGCAGCCCCCTCCTCGGCGGGGAGCTGTTTTTT. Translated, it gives CASSPLLGGELFF.

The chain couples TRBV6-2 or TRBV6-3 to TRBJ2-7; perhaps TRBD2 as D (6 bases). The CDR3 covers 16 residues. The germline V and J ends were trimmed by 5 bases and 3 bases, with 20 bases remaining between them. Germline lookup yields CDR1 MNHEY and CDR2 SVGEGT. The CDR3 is CASSPPSVLVVYEQYF. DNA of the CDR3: TGTGCCAGCAGTCCCCCTAGCGTCTTGGTGGTCTACGAGCAGTACTTC.

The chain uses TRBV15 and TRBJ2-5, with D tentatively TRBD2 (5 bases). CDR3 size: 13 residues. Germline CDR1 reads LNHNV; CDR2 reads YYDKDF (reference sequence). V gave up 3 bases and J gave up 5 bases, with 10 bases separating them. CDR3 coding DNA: TGTGCCACCAGCAGGGGAGTAGGGGAGACCCAGTACTTC. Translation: CATSRGVGETQYF.

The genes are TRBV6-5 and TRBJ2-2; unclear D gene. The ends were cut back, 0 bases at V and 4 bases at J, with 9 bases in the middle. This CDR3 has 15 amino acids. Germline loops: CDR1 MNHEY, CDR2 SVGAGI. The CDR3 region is CASSYSESGTGELFF. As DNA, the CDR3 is TGTGCCAGCAGTTACTCGGAGTCGGGCACCGGGGAGCTGTTTTTT.

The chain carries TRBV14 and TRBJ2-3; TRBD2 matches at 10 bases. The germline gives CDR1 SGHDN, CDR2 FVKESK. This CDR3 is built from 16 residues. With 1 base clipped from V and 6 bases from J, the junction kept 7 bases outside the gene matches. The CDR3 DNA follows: TGTGCCAGCAGCCAAGCAGCGGGAGGGTATTCGGATACGCAGTATTTT. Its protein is CASSQAAGGYSDTQYF.

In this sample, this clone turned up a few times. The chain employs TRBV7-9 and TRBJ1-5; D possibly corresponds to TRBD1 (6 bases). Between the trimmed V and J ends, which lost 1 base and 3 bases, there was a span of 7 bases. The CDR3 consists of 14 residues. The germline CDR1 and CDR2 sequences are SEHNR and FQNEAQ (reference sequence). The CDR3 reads CASSLGTANQPQHF. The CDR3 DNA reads TGTGCCAGCAGCTTAGGGACAGCCAATCAGCCCCAGCATTTT. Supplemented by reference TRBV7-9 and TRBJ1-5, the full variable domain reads DTGVSQNPRHKITKRGQNVTFRCDPISEHNRLYWYRQTLGQGPEFLTYFQNEAQLEKSRLLSDRFSAERPKGSFSTLEIQRTEQGDSAMYLCASSLGTANQPQHFGDGTRLSIL.

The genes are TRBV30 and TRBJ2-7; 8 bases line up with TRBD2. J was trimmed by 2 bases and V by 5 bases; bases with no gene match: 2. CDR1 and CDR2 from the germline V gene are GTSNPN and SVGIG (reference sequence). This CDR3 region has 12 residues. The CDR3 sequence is CAWGLAAYEQYF. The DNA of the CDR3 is TGTGCCTGGGGACTAGCAGCCTACGAGCAGTACTTC.

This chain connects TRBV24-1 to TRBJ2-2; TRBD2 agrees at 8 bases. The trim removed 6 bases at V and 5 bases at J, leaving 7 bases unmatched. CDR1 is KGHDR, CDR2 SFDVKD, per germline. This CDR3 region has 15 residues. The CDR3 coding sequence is TGTGCCACCAGTCCAAGCGGGAGCTGGACCGGGGAGCTGTTTTTT. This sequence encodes CATSPSGSWTGELFF.

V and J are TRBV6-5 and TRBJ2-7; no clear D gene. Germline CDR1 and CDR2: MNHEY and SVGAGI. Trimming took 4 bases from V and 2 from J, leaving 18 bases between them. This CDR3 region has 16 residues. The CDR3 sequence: CASSLSPAPTPYEQYF. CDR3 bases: TGTGCCAGCAGTTTGTCTCCGGCGCCAACACCCTACGAGCAGTACTTC.

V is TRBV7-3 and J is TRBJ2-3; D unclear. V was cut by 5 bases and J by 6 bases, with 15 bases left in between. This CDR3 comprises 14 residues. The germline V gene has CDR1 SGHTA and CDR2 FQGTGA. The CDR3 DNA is TGTGCCAGCAGCCCCGGGCAAGTTGGGGATACGCAGTATTTT. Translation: CASSPGQVGDTQYF. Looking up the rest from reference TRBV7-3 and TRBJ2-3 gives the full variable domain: GAGVSQTPSNKVTEKGKYVELRCDPISGHTALYWYRQSLGQGPEFLIYFQGTGAADDSGLPNDRFFAVRPEGSVSTLKIQRTERGDSAVYLCASSPGQVGDTQYFGPGTRLTVL.

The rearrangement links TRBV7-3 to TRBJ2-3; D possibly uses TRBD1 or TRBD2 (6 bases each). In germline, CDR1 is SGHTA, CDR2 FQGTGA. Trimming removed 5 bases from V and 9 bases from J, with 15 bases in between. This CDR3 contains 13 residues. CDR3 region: CASSHGEGGTQYF. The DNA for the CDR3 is TGTGCCAGCAGCCACGGAGAGGGGGGAACGCAGTATTTT.